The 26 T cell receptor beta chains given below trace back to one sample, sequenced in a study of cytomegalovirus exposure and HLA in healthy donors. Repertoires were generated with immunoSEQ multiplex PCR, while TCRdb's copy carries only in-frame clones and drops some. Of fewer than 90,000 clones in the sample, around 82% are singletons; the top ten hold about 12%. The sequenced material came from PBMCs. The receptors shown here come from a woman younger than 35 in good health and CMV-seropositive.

CDR3 residues: CASSYRAGGPSSSYEQYF. In DNA form, the CDR3 reads TGTGCCAGCAGCTACCGAGCCGGGGGGCCCTCGAGCTCCTACGAGCAGTACTTC. The chain has TRBV7-2 and TRBJ2-7; tentative D call: TRBD2 (7 bases). Germline CDR1 reads SGHTA; CDR2 reads FQGNSA. The CDR3 covers 18 residues. The V end was cut by 4 bases, the J end by 0 bases, with 22 bases between. The full variable domain, in which reference TRBV7-2 and TRBJ2-7 provide the parts outside the CDR3, is GAGVSQSPSNKVTEKGKDVELRCDPISGHTALYWYRQSLGQGLEFLIYFQGNSAPDKSGLPSDRFSAERTGGSVSTLTIQRTQQEDSAVYLCASSYRAGGPSSSYEQYFGPGTRLTVT.

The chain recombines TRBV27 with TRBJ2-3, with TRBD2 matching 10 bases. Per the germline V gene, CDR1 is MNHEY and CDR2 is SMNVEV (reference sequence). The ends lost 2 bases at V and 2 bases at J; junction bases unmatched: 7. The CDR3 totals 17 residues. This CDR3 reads CASSLPKRGGYTDTQYF. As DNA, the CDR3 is TGTGCCAGCAGTTTACCCAAGCGGGGGGGATACACAGATACGCAGTATTTT.

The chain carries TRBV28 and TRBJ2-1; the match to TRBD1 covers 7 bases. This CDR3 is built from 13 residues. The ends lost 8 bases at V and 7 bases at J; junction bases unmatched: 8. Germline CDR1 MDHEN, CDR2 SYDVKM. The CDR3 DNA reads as TGTGCCAGCCGGCGACAGGGAGTGAATGAGCAGTTCTTC. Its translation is CASRRQGVNEQFF.

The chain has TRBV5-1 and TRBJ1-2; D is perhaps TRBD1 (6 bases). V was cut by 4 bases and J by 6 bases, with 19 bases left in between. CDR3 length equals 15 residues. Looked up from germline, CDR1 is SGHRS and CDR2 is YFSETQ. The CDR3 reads CASSTRGHPEDGYTF. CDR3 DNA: TGCGCCAGCAGCACAAGGGGACACCCAGAAGATGGCTACACCTTC.

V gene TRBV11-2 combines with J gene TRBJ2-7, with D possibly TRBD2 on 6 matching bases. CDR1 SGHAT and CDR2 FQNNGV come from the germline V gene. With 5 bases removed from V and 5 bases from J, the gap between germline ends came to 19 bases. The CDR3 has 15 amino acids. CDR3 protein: CASSPVAGHPHEQYF. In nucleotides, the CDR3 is TGTGCCAGCAGCCCGGTGGCGGGGCACCCCCACGAGCAGTACTTC.

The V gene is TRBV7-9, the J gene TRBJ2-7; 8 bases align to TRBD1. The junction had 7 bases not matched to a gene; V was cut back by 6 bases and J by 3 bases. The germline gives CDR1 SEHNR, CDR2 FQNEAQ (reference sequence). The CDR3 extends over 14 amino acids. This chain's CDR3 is CASRGGQGYYEQYF. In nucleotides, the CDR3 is TGTGCCAGCAGAGGCGGACAGGGTTACTACGAGCAGTACTTC.

The CDR3 sequence is CASRSGNLYEQYF. CDR3 bases: TGTGCCAGCAGAAGCGGGAACCTTTACGAGCAGTACTTC. The chain joins TRBV6-1 to TRBJ2-7; 7 bases fit TRBD2. The V gene's germline CDR1 is MNHNS and CDR2 SASEGT. The CDR3 covers 13 residues. The trim removed 6 bases at V and 4 bases at J, leaving 6 bases unmatched.

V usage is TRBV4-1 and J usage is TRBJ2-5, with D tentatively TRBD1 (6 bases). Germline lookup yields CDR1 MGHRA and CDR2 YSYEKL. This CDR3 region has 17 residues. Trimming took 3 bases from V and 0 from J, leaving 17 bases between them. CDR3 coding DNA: TGCGCCAGCAGCCACCCCCCGGACAGAGGGGACCAAGAGACCCAGTACTTC. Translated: CASSHPPDRGDQETQYF.

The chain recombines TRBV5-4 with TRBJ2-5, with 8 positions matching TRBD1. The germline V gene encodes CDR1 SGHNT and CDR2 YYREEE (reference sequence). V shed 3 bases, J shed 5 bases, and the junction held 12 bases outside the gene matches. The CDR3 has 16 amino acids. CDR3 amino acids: CASSSTQGARGETQYF. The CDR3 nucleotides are TGTGCCAGCAGCTCTACTCAGGGGGCCCGGGGGGAGACCCAGTACTTC.

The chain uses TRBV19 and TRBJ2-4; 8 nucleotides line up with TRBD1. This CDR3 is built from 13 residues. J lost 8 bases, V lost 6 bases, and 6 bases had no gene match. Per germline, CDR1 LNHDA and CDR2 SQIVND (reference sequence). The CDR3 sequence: CASSGTGWDIQYF. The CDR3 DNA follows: TGTGCCAGTAGCGGGACAGGATGGGACATTCAGTACTTC.

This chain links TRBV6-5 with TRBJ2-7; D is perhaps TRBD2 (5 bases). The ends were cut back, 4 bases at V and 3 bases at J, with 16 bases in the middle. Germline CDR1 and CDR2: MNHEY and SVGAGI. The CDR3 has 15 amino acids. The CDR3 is CASSSPRRGNYEQYF. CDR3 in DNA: TGTGCCAGCAGTTCCCCCCGACGAGGGAACTACGAGCAGTACTTC.

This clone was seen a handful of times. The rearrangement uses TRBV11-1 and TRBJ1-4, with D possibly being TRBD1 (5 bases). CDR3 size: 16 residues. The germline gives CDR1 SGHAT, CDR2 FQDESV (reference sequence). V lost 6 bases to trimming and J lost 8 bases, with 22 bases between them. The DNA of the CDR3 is TGTGCCAGCAGTCAGGGTCGACCGTCCGTGGGCGAAAAACTGTTTTTT. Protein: CASSQGRPSVGEKLFF.

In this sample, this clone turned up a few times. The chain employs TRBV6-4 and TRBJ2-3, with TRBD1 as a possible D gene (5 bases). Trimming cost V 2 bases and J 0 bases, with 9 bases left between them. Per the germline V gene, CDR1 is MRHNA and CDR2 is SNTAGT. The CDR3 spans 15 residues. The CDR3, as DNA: TGTGCCAGCAGTGACGGACAATTGAGCACAGATACGCAGTATTTT. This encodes CASSDGQLSTDTQYF.

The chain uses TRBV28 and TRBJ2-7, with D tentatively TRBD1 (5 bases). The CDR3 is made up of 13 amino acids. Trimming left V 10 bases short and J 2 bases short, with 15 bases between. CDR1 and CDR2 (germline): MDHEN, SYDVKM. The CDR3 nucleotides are TGTGCCACCATACAGGAGAATACCTACGAGCAGTACTTC. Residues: CATIQENTYEQYF.

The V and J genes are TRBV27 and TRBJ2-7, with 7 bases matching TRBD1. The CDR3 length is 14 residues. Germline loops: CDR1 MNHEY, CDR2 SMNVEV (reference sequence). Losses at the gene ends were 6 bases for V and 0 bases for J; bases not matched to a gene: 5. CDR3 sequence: CASRTGTASYEQYF. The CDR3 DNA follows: TGTGCCAGCAGAACCGGGACAGCCTCCTACGAGCAGTACTTC.

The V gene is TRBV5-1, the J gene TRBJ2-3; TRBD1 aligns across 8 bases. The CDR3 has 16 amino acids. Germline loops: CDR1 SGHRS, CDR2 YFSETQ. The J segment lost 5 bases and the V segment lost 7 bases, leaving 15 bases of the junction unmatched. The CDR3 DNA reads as TGCGCCAGCCGCGGTTATCAGGGGGCGCTTGAAGATACGCAGTATTTT. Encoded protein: CASRGYQGALEDTQYF.

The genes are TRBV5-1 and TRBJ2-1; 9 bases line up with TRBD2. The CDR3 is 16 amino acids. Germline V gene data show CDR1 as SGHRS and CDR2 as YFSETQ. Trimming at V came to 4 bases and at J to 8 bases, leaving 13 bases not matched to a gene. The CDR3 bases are TGCGCCAGCAGCCCCCAACAAGCGGGGGGAGGTTATGAGCAGTTCTTC. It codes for CASSPQQAGGGYEQFF. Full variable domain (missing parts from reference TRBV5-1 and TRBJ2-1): KAGVTQTPRYLIKTRGQQVTLSCSPISGHRSVSWYQQTPGQGLQFLFEYFSETQRNKGNFPGRFSGRQFSNSRSEMNVSTLELGDSALYLCASSPQQAGGGYEQFFGPGTRLTVL.

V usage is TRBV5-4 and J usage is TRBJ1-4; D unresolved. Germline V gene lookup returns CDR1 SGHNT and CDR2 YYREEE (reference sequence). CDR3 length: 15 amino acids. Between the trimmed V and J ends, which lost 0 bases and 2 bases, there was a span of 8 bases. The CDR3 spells CASSLVRMTNEKLFF. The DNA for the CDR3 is TGTGCCAGCAGCTTGGTCAGGATGACTAATGAAAAACTGTTTTTT.

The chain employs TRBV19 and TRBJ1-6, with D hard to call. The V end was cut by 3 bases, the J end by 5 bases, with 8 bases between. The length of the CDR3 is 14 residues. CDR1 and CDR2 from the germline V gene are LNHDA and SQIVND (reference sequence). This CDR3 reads CASSMEGNNSPLHF. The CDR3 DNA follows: TGTGCCAGTAGTATGGAGGGAAATAATTCACCCCTCCACTTT.

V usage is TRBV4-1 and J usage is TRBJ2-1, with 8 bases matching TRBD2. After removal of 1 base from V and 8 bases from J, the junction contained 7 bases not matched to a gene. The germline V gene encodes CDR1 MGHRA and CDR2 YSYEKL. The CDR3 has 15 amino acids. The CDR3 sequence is CASSQVFPAGDEQFF. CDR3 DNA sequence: TGCGCCAGCAGCCAAGTCTTTCCAGCGGGGGATGAGCAGTTCTTC.

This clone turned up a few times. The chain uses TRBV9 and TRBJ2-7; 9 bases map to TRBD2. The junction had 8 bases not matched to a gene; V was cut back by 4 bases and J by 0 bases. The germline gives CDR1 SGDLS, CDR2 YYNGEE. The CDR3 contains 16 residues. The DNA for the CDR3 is TGTGCCAGCAGCCCTTCTGGTAGCGGGAGCTCCTACGAGCAGTACTTC. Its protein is CASSPSGSGSSYEQYF. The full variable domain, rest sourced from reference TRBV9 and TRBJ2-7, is DSGVTQTPKHLITATGQRVTLRCSPRSGDLSVYWYQQSLDQGLQFLIQYYNGEERAKGNILERFSAQQFPDLHSELNLSSLELGDSALYFCASSPSGSGSSYEQYFGPGTRLTVT.

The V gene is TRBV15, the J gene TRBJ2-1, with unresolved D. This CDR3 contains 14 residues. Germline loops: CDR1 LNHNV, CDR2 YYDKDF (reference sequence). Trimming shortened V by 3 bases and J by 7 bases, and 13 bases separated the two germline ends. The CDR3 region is CATSRLNYNNEQFF. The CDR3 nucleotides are TGTGCCACCAGCAGGCTAAATTATAATAATGAGCAGTTCTTC.

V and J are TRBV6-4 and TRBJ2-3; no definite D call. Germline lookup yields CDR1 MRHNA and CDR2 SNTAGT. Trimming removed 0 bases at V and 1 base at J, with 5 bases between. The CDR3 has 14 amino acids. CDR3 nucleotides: TGTGCCAGCAGTGACTCGGGCCGCACAGATACGCAGTATTTT. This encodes CASSDSGRTDTQYF.

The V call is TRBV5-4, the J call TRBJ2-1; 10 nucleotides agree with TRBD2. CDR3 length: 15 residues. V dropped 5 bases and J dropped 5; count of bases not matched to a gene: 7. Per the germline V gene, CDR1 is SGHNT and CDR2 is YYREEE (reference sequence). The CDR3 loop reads CASRLSLAGDNEQFF. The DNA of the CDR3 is TGTGCCAGCAGGTTATCCCTAGCGGGGGACAATGAGCAGTTCTTC.

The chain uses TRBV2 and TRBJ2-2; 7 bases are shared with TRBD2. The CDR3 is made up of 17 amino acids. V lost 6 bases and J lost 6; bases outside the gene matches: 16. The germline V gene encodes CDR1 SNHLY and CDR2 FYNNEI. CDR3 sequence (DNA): TGTGCCAGCAGCCTGGGTCGTATTCGGGGAGGGGCCGGGGAGCTGTTTTTT. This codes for CASSLGRIRGGAGELFF.

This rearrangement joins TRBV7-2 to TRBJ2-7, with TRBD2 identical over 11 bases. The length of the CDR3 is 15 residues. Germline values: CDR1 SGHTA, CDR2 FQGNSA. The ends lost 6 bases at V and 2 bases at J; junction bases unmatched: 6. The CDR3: CASRTQTSGAYEQYF. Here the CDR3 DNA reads TGTGCCAGCAGGACGCAGACTAGCGGGGCCTACGAGCAGTACTTC.